One sample yielded the 26 T cell receptor beta chains listed below, sequenced in a study of shared clonotypes between healthy human individuals. This table comes from immunoSEQ multiplex PCR, and its TCRdb copy is limited to in-frame clones, with some not included. There are roughly 2,000,000 clones in the sample; over 85% occur only once, and 0.9% to 1.5% lies in the top ten. As defined, naive CD8 cells were CD45RO-negative and positively selected for CCR7, with terminally differentiated effector memory CD45RA+ cells excluded. The sequenced sample consisted of naive CD8+ T cells sorted from blood. The receptors stem from a young man in good health.

The chain employs TRBV7-3 and TRBJ1-5, with D perhaps TRBD1 (5 bases). Trimming removed 2 bases at V and 2 bases at J, with 22 bases between. The CDR3 sequence is 19 residues long. CDR1 is SGHTA and CDR2 is FQGTGA in the germline V gene. Here the CDR3 reads CASSLARKTALACNQPQHF. In DNA, the CDR3 is TGTGCCAGCAGCTTAGCCCGAAAGACAGCCTTGGCATGCAATCAGCCCCAGCATTTT.

The chain employs TRBV27 and TRBJ2-1; 11 bases map to TRBD2. There are 15 residues in the CDR3. Germline lookup yields CDR1 MNHEY and CDR2 SMNVEV (reference sequence). Trimming removed 7 bases from V and 8 bases from J; junction bases left unmatched: 10. CDR3 nucleotide sequence: TGTGCCAGCAAAATAGCGGGAGGGCCTTATTATGAGCAGTTCTTC. Translated, it gives CASKIAGGPYYEQFF.

The chain recombines TRBV14 with TRBJ2-5; the D gene is possibly TRBD1 (5 bases). The CDR3 has 16 residues. V was clipped by 0 bases and J by 3 bases, with 14 bases between them. Germline V gene sequence: CDR1 SGHDN, CDR2 FVKESK. The CDR3 is CASSQDYGAGKETQYF. In nucleotides, the CDR3 is TGTGCCAGCAGCCAAGATTATGGGGCAGGGAAAGAGACCCAGTACTTC.

The chain is built from TRBV4-3 and TRBJ2-7; either TRBD1 or TRBD2 may fit D (5 bases each). Trimming left V 4 bases short and J 2 bases short, with 12 bases between. Per germline, CDR1 LGHNA and CDR2 YSLEER. The CDR3 contains 14 residues. In DNA, the CDR3 is TGCGCCAGCAGCCCCAGGGACGAAGCCTACGAGCAGTACTTC. It is translated as CASSPRDEAYEQYF.

The rearrangement uses TRBV7-8 and TRBJ2-7; perhaps TRBD1 as D (6 bases). This CDR3 spans 14 amino acids. The V end was cut by 1 base, the J end by 0 bases, with 7 bases between. The germline V gene encodes CDR1 SGHVS and CDR2 FQNEAQ. The CDR3 protein is CASSLDRDSYEQYF. CDR3 nucleotides: TGTGCCAGCAGCTTAGACAGGGACTCCTACGAGCAGTACTTC.

The V call is TRBV5-1, the J call TRBJ2-3; TRBD1 matches 10 bases. J was trimmed by 2 bases and V by 4 bases; bases with no gene match: 22. From germline, CDR1 is SGHRS and CDR2 YFSETQ. The CDR3 consists of 21 residues. The CDR3 sequence: CASSRNRDRGGIGVPTDTQYF. CDR3 coding DNA: TGCGCCAGCAGCAGGAACCGGGACAGGGGAGGCATAGGGGTCCCCACAGATACGCAGTATTTT.

This rearrangement joins TRBV7-2 to TRBJ2-3; D gene ambiguous. The CDR3 is made up of 14 amino acids. Germline loops: CDR1 SGHTA, CDR2 FQGNSA. V lost 4 bases and J 6 bases, leaving 14 bases between the germline ends. The CDR3 is CASSSSDALDTQYF. The CDR3 nucleotides are TGTGCCAGCAGCTCCTCCGACGCGTTGGATACGCAGTATTTT.

The V and J genes are TRBV9 and TRBJ2-2, with a tentative D call TRBD2 (6 bases). CDR3 length: 16 amino acids. Germline V gives CDR1 SGDLS, CDR2 YYNGEE. With 4 bases removed from V and 0 bases from J, the gap between germline ends came to 13 bases. Here the CDR3 reads CASSPWTISNTGELFF. The CDR3 region has the DNA TGTGCCAGCAGCCCCTGGACTATATCGAACACCGGGGAGCTGTTTTTT.

The chain joins TRBV6-5 to TRBJ2-7; D gene unclear. The CDR3 length is 12 residues. CDR1 is MNHEY and CDR2 is SVGAGI in the germline V gene. V shed 6 bases and J shed 6 bases, with 12 bases lying between them. The CDR3 DNA sequence: TGTGCCAGCAGCCCTAGTAAGGTCGAGCAGTACTTC. Residues: CASSPSKVEQYF.

This chain uses TRBV5-1 with TRBJ2-7; D is perhaps TRBD1 (5 bases). The CDR3 is made up of 13 amino acids. Germline-derived CDR1 and CDR2 are SGHRS and YFSETQ. Trimming pared 3 bases from V and 3 bases from J, leaving 10 bases between. CDR3 in DNA: TGCGCCAGCAGCTCCGGACATTTCTACGAGCAGTACTTC. Its protein product is CASSSGHFYEQYF.

As for this clone: Other DNA sequences of this sample code for an identical CDR3. In DNA form, the CDR3 reads TGTGCCAGCAGCTTGGACAGGGACTCCTACGAGCAGTACTTC. As protein: CASSLDRDSYEQYF. The V gene is TRBV5-6, the J gene TRBJ2-7, with D perhaps TRBD1 (6 bases). The germline CDR1 and CDR2 sequences are SGHDT and YYEEEE. The V and J ends lost 0 bases and 0 bases respectively, with 7 bases between them. The CDR3 runs to 14 residues.

The table lists this clone with a few counts. This chain uses TRBV27 with TRBJ1-2, with D uncertain. Germline CDR1 MNHEY, CDR2 SMNVEV (reference sequence). The CDR3 has 15 residues. V was shortened by 6 bases and J by 4 bases, with 18 bases between the two germline ends. DNA of the CDR3: TGTGCCAGCAGCCTCTCAGGTGTACTATCCTATGGCTACACCTTC. This codes for CASSLSGVLSYGYTF.

V gene TRBV10-2 combines with J gene TRBJ2-1; weak D call: TRBD2 (6 bases). This CDR3 region has 14 residues. V was pared by 2 bases and J by 4 bases, with 9 bases between. CDR1 and CDR2 from the germline V gene are WSHSY and SAAADI. Here the CDR3 reads CASSETSRYNEQFF. The DNA of the CDR3 is TGCGCCAGCAGTGAGACTAGCAGGTACAATGAGCAGTTCTTC.

A word on this clone: Different DNA sequences within this sample yield the same CDR3. The genes are TRBV27 and TRBJ2-7; D is perhaps TRBD2 (6 bases). V lost 4 bases and J 4 bases, leaving 14 bases between the germline ends. Germline assignment: CDR1 MNHEY and CDR2 SMNVEV (reference sequence). The length of the CDR3 is 14 residues. The CDR3 DNA reads TGTGCCAGCAGTTCCGGGACCGGGGGTTACGAGCAGTACTTC. This sequence encodes CASSSGTGGYEQYF.

The CDR3: CASSPRDRSLYGYTF. The CDR3, as DNA: TGCGCCAGCAGCCCGCGGGACAGGAGTCTCTATGGCTACACCTTC. V gene TRBV4-1 combines with J gene TRBJ1-2; 8 bases fit TRBD1. The CDR3 is made up of 15 amino acids. Germline trimming cut 4 bases from V and 4 bases from J; bases unmatched to any gene: 8. The germline V gene has CDR1 MGHRA and CDR2 YSYEKL.

The rearrangement uses TRBV9 and TRBJ1-4; D gene ambiguous. Trimming pared 0 bases from V and 8 bases from J, leaving 11 bases between. The CDR3 runs to 14 residues. Germline lookup yields CDR1 SGDLS and CDR2 YYNGEE. The CDR3 reads CASSVAQEPEKLFF. The CDR3 nucleotides read TGTGCCAGCAGCGTAGCGCAGGAGCCCGAAAAACTGTTTTTT.

V gene TRBV9 combines with J gene TRBJ2-7; 10 bases map to TRBD1. Germline assignment: CDR1 SGDLS and CDR2 YYNGEE. The J segment lost 3 bases and the V segment lost 3 bases, leaving 6 bases of the junction unmatched. This CDR3 is 15 amino acids long. CDR3 sequence (DNA): TGTGCCAGCAGCGGTGGGACAGGGGCCCTCTACGAGCAGTACTTC. Protein product: CASSGGTGALYEQYF.

This rearrangement joins TRBV28 to TRBJ2-1; weak D call: TRBD2 (5 bases). V dropped 11 bases and J dropped 6 bases, with 17 bases sitting between them. This CDR3 has 13 amino acids. The V gene's germline CDR1 is MDHEN and CDR2 SYDVKM. Written as DNA, the CDR3 is TGTGCCGGTGGTACATTTGAGGGCAATGAGCAGTTCTTC. It codes for CAGGTFEGNEQFF.

The chain's CDR3 is CASRLGGRDQPQHF. For the CDR3, the DNA is TGTGCCAGCAGACTAGGGGGCCGGGATCAGCCCCAGCATTTT. The chain couples TRBV6-5 to TRBJ1-5, with 7 nucleotides matching TRBD1. Looked up from germline, CDR1 is MNHEY and CDR2 is SVGAGI. This CDR3 contains 14 residues. Trimming removed 6 bases from V and 5 bases from J; junction bases left unmatched: 7.

The V and J genes are TRBV5-1 and TRBJ2-7, with 11 bases matching TRBD1. The CDR3 extends over 14 amino acids. Germline V gene data show CDR1 as SGHRS and CDR2 as YFSETQ. V lost 4 bases, J lost 6 bases, and 6 bases stayed unmatched. The CDR3 sequence: CASSHAGTGGEQYF. The CDR3 region has the DNA TGCGCCAGCAGCCATGCCGGGACAGGGGGCGAGCAGTACTTC.

The chain links TRBV27 to TRBJ2-5, with 7 bases aligning to TRBD2. Trimming cost V 1 base and J 4 bases; bases outside gene matches: 3. Germline V gene sequence: CDR1 MNHEY, CDR2 SMNVEV (reference sequence). The CDR3 covers 14 residues. The CDR3 bases are TGTGCCAGCAGTTTATTCTGGGGGGGAGAGACCCAGTACTTC. This encodes CASSLFWGGETQYF.

The J gene is TRBJ1-6, the V gene TRBV14; 9 positions agree with TRBD1. The CDR3 loop spans 15 amino acids. Unmatched junction bases numbered 5, after V lost 4 bases and J lost 7 bases. Germline loops: CDR1 SGHDN, CDR2 FVKESK. CDR3 amino acids: CASSRTGTGNSPLHF. In DNA form, the CDR3 reads TGTGCCAGCAGCCGAACCGGGACAGGGAATTCACCCCTCCACTTT.

This chain connects TRBV6-5 to TRBJ1-1; D not certain. Trimming cost V 6 bases and J 5 bases, with 16 bases left between them. The germline V gene has CDR1 MNHEY and CDR2 SVGAGI. This CDR3 is built from 14 residues. CDR3 sequence: CASSYDTFGTEAFF. The CDR3, as DNA: TGTGCCAGCAGCTATGACACCTTTGGGACTGAAGCTTTCTTT.

This chain joins TRBV5-4 and TRBJ1-6; D perhaps matches TRBD1 (5 bases). Trimming took off 5 bases at V and 8 bases at J, with 14 bases between the two ends. Germline V gives CDR1 SGHNT, CDR2 YYREEE (reference sequence). CDR3 length: 14 residues. This CDR3 reads CASSWDSTDSPLHF. The CDR3 DNA sequence: TGTGCCAGCAGTTGGGACTCAACTGATTCACCCCTCCACTTT. Filled out from reference TRBV5-4 and TRBJ1-6, the complete variable domain reads ETGVTQSPTHLIKTRGQQVTLRCSSQSGHNTVSWYQQALGQGPQFIFQYYREEENGRGNFPPRFSGLQFPNYSSELNVNALELDDSALYLCASSWDSTDSPLHFGNGTRLTVT.

The chain carries TRBV7-9 and TRBJ2-2, with 7 bases identical to TRBD2. Germline CDR1 is SEHNR and CDR2 is FQNEAQ (reference sequence). The CDR3 is 17 amino acids. V dropped 1 base and J dropped 4; count of bases not matched to a gene: 9. The CDR3 here is CASSLDEGGRGTGELFF. The DNA of the CDR3 is TGTGCCAGCAGCTTAGACGAGGGCGGGAGAGGCACCGGGGAGCTGTTTTTT.

V gene TRBV6-5 combines with J gene TRBJ1-2; 8 bases align to TRBD1. Germline values: CDR1 MNHEY, CDR2 SVGAGI. V gave up 2 bases and J gave up 4 bases; unmatched junction bases: 6. The CDR3 length is 15 residues. The CDR3 region is CASSYEFGQGYGYTF. For the CDR3, the DNA is TGTGCCAGCAGTTACGAGTTCGGACAGGGCTATGGCTACACCTTC.